One and the same sample provided the 2 T cell receptor beta chains below, sequenced in a study of tumor and adjacent non-tumor tissue in lung cancer. The template was RNA from unsorted bulk tissue. A modified ARM-PCR protocol with three rounds of nested PCR amplified TCRbeta. TCRdb called the multiplex PCR reads again in MiXCR, with one record for every CDR3 protein. The table lists fewer than 120,000 distinct CDR3 sequences, roughly 84% of them singletons. The sequencing input was lung tumor tissue. The receptor source for this set is a man between 70 and 80 years old with non-small cell lung cancer.

A single count supports this clonotype. The genes are TRBV29-1 and TRBJ1-4; maybe TRBD1 (5 bases). The CDR3 has 13 residues. Between the trimmed V and J ends, which lost 6 bases and 6 bases, there was a span of 14 bases. Germline assignment: CDR1 SQVTM and CDR2 ANQGSEA. This CDR3 reads CSVWGTPHEKLFF. The CDR3 DNA follows: TGCAGCGTCTGGGGCACTCCCCATGAAAAACTGTTTTTT. Full variable domain (remainder filled in from reference TRBV29-1 and TRBJ1-4): SAVISQKPSRDICQRGTSLTIQCQVDSQVTMMFWYRQQPGQSLTLIATANQGSEATYESGFVIDKFPISRPNLTFSTLTVSNMSPEDSSIYLCSVWGTPHEKLFFGSGTQLSVL.

Concerning this clonotype itself: The germline gene is not matched at one end of the junction; a read error may be the cause. V and J are TRBV11-2 and TRBJ2-1, with D possibly matching TRBD1 (5 bases). Germline V CDR1 and CDR2: SGHAT, FQNNGV. This CDR3 region has 13 residues. In DNA form, the CDR3 reads TGTGCCAGCAGCTCGAAAAGGGGCAGTGAGCATTTCTTC. Translating gives CASSSKRGSEHFF.